This TCR beta chain was documented in a study of CXCR3-negative and CXCR3-positive naive CD8 T cells. Study-wide results and caveats: Cryopreservation partially lowered CXCR3 expression, so most assays used fresh PBMCs.

Notes on this clonotype: Antigen unknown.

The method, 5' RACE with UMI labels, was used to prepare the TRB cDNA libraries. TCRdb re-called the 5' RACE reads and shows each CDR3 protein once, DNA omitted. This repertoire includes around 140,000 distinct CDR3 sequences. Subsets of CD8+ T cells were each sorted in triplicate at approximately 270,000 cells apiece. The CDR3 consists of 11 residues. Germline CDR1 MDHEN, CDR2 SYDVKM. This sequence originates from a human donor in good health. Some clones in this sample may be carry-over from other donors' samples. The sequencing input was naive CXCR3- CD8+ T cells from blood. Subset given: CD45RO-CCR7+CD27+CD95- naive CD8+ T cells lacking CXCR3 (TNR3-). The chain combines TRBV28 with TRBJ1-5. CDR3 protein: CASSYGEPQHF.